One sample yielded the 22 T cell receptor beta chains listed below, sequenced in a study of OX40 agonist ivuxolimab in advanced cancers. Libraries were prepared by immunoSEQ multiplex PCR; TCRdb keeps only in-frame clonotypes and omits some of them. The data contain around 65,000 clones, nearly 90% of them seen just once; the ten biggest clones take up just under 0.35%. Source: CD4+ or CD8+ T cells sorted from blood, taken in a trial of the OX40 agonist ivuxolimab. The receptors originated from an adult with an advanced solid tumor such as melanoma, head and neck, liver or kidney cancer.

CDR3: CATSRDRLQGGYGYTF. The DNA for the CDR3 is TGTGCCACCAGCAGAGATCGGTTGCAGGGTGGCTATGGCTACACCTTC. The chain uses TRBV15 and TRBJ1-2; maybe TRBD1 (5 bases). The CDR3 totals 16 residues. Germline assignment: CDR1 LNHNV and CDR2 YYDKDF (reference sequence). Trimming left V 0 bases short and J 4 bases short, with 15 bases between. The complete variable domain, with remaining parts taken from reference TRBV15 and TRBJ1-2, reads DAMVIQNPRYQVTQFGKPVTLSCSQTLNHNVMYWYQQKSSQAPKLLFHYYDKDFNNEADTPDNFQSRRPNTSFCFLDIRSPGLGDTAMYLCATSRDRLQGGYGYTFGSGTRLTVV.

This clone appeared a single time. The CDR3 DNA reads as TGTGCCAGCAGCTCTAACGCCGGGACGACTGGAAACACCATATATTTT. It translates to CASSSNAGTTGNTIYF. The chain links TRBV5-4 to TRBJ1-3; tentative D call: TRBD1 (5 bases). Germline lookup yields CDR1 SGHNT and CDR2 YYREEE (reference sequence). The CDR3 is 16 amino acids. Between the trimmed V and J ends, which lost 3 bases and 2 bases, there was a span of 15 bases.

CDR3 residues: CASAPARENEQFF. For the CDR3, the DNA is TGTGCCAGCGCCCCGGCCCGGGAGAATGAGCAGTTCTTC. The gene calls are TRBV7-2 and TRBJ2-1, with D possibly TRBD2 on 6 matching bases. The CDR3 consists of 13 residues. Germline CDR1 and CDR2: SGHTA and FQGNSA. V dropped 8 bases and J dropped 7 bases, with 15 bases sitting between them.

The chain carries TRBV6-1 and TRBJ1-1; D gene uncertain. CDR1 and CDR2 from the germline V gene are MNHNS and SASEGT. V lost 5 bases and J lost 7, with 8 bases in between. The CDR3 is 11 residues long. The CDR3 DNA reads as TGTGCCAGCAGTACGGGGTTTGAAGCTTTCTTT. Its translation is CASSTGFEAFF.

This clone was seen a single time. This chain uses TRBV19 with TRBJ1-5; D not resolved. CDR3 size: 12 residues. V was cut by 5 bases and J by 9 bases, with 11 bases left in between. Germline CDR1 LNHDA, CDR2 SQIVND (reference sequence). The CDR3 DNA reads as TGTGCCAGTAGTTCCGGGCAGCCGCCCCAGCATTTT. Its protein product is CASSSGQPPQHF. The entire variable domain, with the rest obtained from reference TRBV19 and TRBJ1-5, is as follows: DGGITQSPKYLFRKEGQNVTLSCEQNLNHDAMYWYRQDPGQGLRLIYYSQIVNDFQKGDIAEGYSVSREKKESFPLTVTSAQKNPTAFYLCASSSGQPPQHFGDGTRLSIL.

This clone showed up just once. This rearrangement joins TRBV2 to TRBJ1-3, with TRBD1 as a possible D gene (5 bases). The germline V and J ends were trimmed by 7 bases and 0 bases, with 16 bases remaining between them. There are 16 residues in the CDR3. CDR1 and CDR2 from the germline V gene are SNHLY and FYNNEI. Here the CDR3 DNA reads TGTGCCAGCAATCTCCCGTCAGGGAGCTCTGGAAACACCATATATTTT. As protein: CASNLPSGSSGNTIYF.

In DNA, the CDR3 is TGTGCCAGTAGTATGAGGGCGGAGGATAATTCACCCCTCCACTTT. Protein product: CASSMRAEDNSPLHF. The genes are TRBV19 and TRBJ1-6; D uncertain. In germline, CDR1 is LNHDA, CDR2 SQIVND (reference sequence). Trimming cost V 3 bases and J 5 bases, with 11 bases left between them. This CDR3 has 15 amino acids.

This clone was seen a few times. The V and J genes are TRBV10-2 and TRBJ2-2; D might be TRBD2 (5 bases). CDR3 length: 12 amino acids. CDR1 is WSHSY, CDR2 SAAADI, per germline. The V and J ends lost 6 bases and 5 bases respectively, with 7 bases between them. The CDR3 region has the DNA TGCGCCAGCAGACCGGGGACCGGGGAGCTGTTTTTT. Translated, it gives CASRPGTGELFF.

This chain uses TRBV7-2 with TRBJ2-3, with 7 bases matching TRBD2. The CDR3 has 15 amino acids. Germline V gives CDR1 SGHTA, CDR2 FQGNSA. V gave up 5 bases and J gave up 3 bases; unmatched junction bases: 8. As DNA, the CDR3 is TGTGCCAGCAGCCCCGCCAGCGGGGCTACAGATACGCAGTATTTT. This translates into CASSPASGATDTQYF.

The chain joins TRBV10-3 to TRBJ1-2, with 7 bases aligning to TRBD1. The CDR3 is 13 residues long. After removal of 7 bases from V and 3 bases from J, the junction contained 5 bases not matched to a gene. Looked up from germline, CDR1 is ENHRY and CDR2 is SYGVKD. CDR3 DNA: TGTGCCATCATGGGAGGGGGCTACTATGGCTACACCTTC. Protein product: CAIMGGGYYGYTF.

The chain joins TRBV18 to TRBJ2-6; TRBD1 matches at 11 bases. Germline loops: CDR1 KGHSH, CDR2 LQKENI. This CDR3 region has 13 residues. Germline trimming cut 3 bases from V and 17 bases from J; bases unmatched to any gene: 6. CDR3 sequence (DNA): TGTGCCAGCTCACCCGGACAGGGGGCTGCTATGACTTTC. It translates to CASSPGQGAAMTF.

This chain uses TRBV10-3 with TRBJ1-1; perhaps TRBD1 as D (5 bases). V was cut by 9 bases and J by 1 base, with 15 bases left in between. The length of the CDR3 is 14 residues. Germline V lookup: CDR1 ENHRY, CDR2 SYGVKD. The CDR3 region is CAMGGDGWNTEAFF. The CDR3 DNA follows: TGTGCCATGGGAGGGGATGGGTGGAACACTGAAGCTTTCTTT.

The chain links TRBV15 to TRBJ1-5, with D maybe TRBD1 (5 bases). The V gene's germline CDR1 is LNHNV and CDR2 YYDKDF (reference sequence). The CDR3 sequence is 14 residues long. The ends were cut back, 2 bases at V and 4 bases at J, with 9 bases in the middle. CDR3 DNA sequence: TGTGCCACCAGCAGACCCGGGGGAAATCAGCCCCAGCATTTT. Encoded protein: CATSRPGGNQPQHF.

In its sample, this clone was seen a few times. J is TRBJ1-1 and V is TRBV11-3; D remains unclear. The CDR3 is 13 residues long. Germline lookup yields CDR1 SGHNT and CDR2 YENEEA. Trimming shortened V by 4 bases and J by 0 bases, and 6 bases separated the two germline ends. The CDR3 DNA reads TGTGCCAGCAGCTCAAGTATGAACACTGAAGCTTTCTTT. As protein: CASSSSMNTEAFF.

V is TRBV7-8 and J is TRBJ2-7, with 9 nucleotides matching TRBD2. The CDR3 has 14 amino acids. V lost 4 bases and J lost 4; bases outside the gene matches: 5. Germline V gene sequence: CDR1 SGHVS, CDR2 FQNEAQ. The CDR3 here is CASSSRLADYEQYF. CDR3 DNA sequence: TGTGCCAGCAGCTCGAGACTAGCGGATTACGAGCAGTACTTC. The variable domain in full, completed from reference TRBV7-8 and TRBJ2-7, reads GAGVSQSPRYKVAKRGQDVALRCDPISGHVSLFWYQQALGQGPEFLTYFQNEAQLDKSGLPSDRFFAERPEGSVSTLKIQRTQQEDSAVYLCASSSRLADYEQYFGPGTRLTVT.

The V and J genes are TRBV18 and TRBJ2-5; 7 bases are shared with TRBD1. The CDR3 contains 14 residues. Trimming at V came to 3 bases and at J to 3 bases, leaving 4 bases not matched to a gene. The germline gives CDR1 KGHSH, CDR2 LQKENI. The CDR3 reads CASSPSQGKETQYF. The CDR3 DNA sequence: TGTGCCAGCTCACCGTCACAGGGGAAAGAGACCCAGTACTTC.

This clone showed up just a few times. V usage is TRBV11-2 and J usage is TRBJ2-5; D remains ambiguous. V gave up 1 base and J gave up 5 bases, with 8 bases separating them. The CDR3 spans 13 residues. Germline-derived CDR1 and CDR2 are SGHAT and FQNNGV. CDR3 nucleotide sequence: TGTGCCAGCAGCTTAGGAGGAGTGGAGACCCAGTACTTC. It codes for CASSLGGVETQYF. Full variable domain (outside the CDR3, taken from reference TRBV11-2 and TRBJ2-5): EAGVAQSPRYKIIEKRQSVAFWCNPISGHATLYWYQQILGQGPKLLIQFQNNGVVDDSQLPKDRFSAERLKGVDSTLKIQPAKLEDSAVYLCASSLGGVETQYFGPGTRLLVL.

The rearrangement uses TRBV6-6 and TRBJ2-3, with D perhaps TRBD1 (6 bases). The length of the CDR3 is 12 residues. Germline V gene data show CDR1 as MNHNY and CDR2 as SVGAGI (reference sequence). Trimming removed 8 bases from V and 6 bases from J, with 12 bases in between. The CDR3 spells CASATGTDTQYF. In DNA form, the CDR3 reads TGTGCCAGCGCTACAGGGACCGATACGCAGTATTTT.

J is TRBJ2-3 and V is TRBV18; no definite D call. Germline V gene lookup returns CDR1 KGHSH and CDR2 LQKENI. The CDR3 is 12 amino acids. V lost 1 base, J lost 4 bases, and 3 bases lay in between. The CDR3 is CASSPQADTQYF. The CDR3 coding sequence is TGTGCCAGCTCACCACAGGCAGATACGCAGTATTTT.

The rearrangement links TRBV25-1 to TRBJ2-2; a weak D match, TRBD1 (5 bases). V was trimmed by 1 base and J by 0 bases, leaving 9 bases between them. Germline V CDR1 and CDR2: MGHDK, SYGVNS. There are 16 residues in the CDR3. CDR3 sequence (DNA): TGTGCCAGCAGTGAATCAGCAGGGTCGAACACCGGGGAGCTGTTTTTT. This encodes CASSESAGSNTGELFF. Full variable domain (remainder filled in from reference TRBV25-1 and TRBJ2-2): EADIYQTPRYLVIGTGKKITLECSQTMGHDKMYWYQQDPGMELHLIHYSYGVNSTEKGDLSSESTVSRIRTEHFPLTLESARPSHTSQYLCASSESAGSNTGELFFGEGSRLTVL.

J is TRBJ2-7 and V is TRBV9, with 9 bases lining up with TRBD2. This CDR3 has 15 residues. J gave up 3 bases and V 0 bases, and 4 bases lay outside the gene matches. The germline V gene encodes CDR1 SGDLS and CDR2 YYNGEE. DNA for the CDR3: TGTGCCAGCAGCGTAGCGGCTAGCGGGAACTACGAGCAGTACTTC. This sequence encodes CASSVAASGNYEQYF.

The chain is built from TRBV6-5 and TRBJ1-5; no reliable D call. The CDR3 is 14 residues long. The V gene lost 2 bases and the J gene lost 2 bases, with 7 bases spanning the gap. Germline V gene lookup returns CDR1 MNHEY and CDR2 SVGAGI. CDR3 amino acids: CASSYVAGNQPQHF. As DNA, the CDR3 is TGTGCCAGCAGTTACGTGGCAGGCAATCAGCCCCAGCATTTT.